This T cell receptor beta chain derives from a study of cytomegalovirus exposure and HLA in healthy donors. This clone has just a few counts. The repertoire was sequenced with immunoSEQ multiplex PCR; TCRdb's copy has only in-frame clones and lacks some. The sample has fewer than 250,000 clones, over 65% seen once. V was cut by 0 bases and J by 8 bases, with 13 bases left in between. The germline CDR1 and CDR2 sequences are LNHDA and SQIVND (reference sequence). This CDR3 is built from 14 residues. Sequencing was done on a sample of PBMCs. The rearrangement links TRBV19 to TRBJ1-2, with D unclear. The receptor comes from a woman aged 18-29 years in good health and CMV-seronegative. This CDR3 reads CASSIEAPAAGYTF. CDR3 DNA sequence: TGTGCCAGTAGTATAGAGGCCCCGGCCGCCGGCTACACCTTC.